The entry that follows covers one T cell receptor beta chain sequence. The entry originates in a study of blood T cell repertoires in COVID-19. Some clones are missing from TCRdb's copy, which holds only in-frame ones; the method was immunoSEQ multiplex PCR. The sample gives roughly 230,000 clones, about nine tenths of which show up once; around 4% is in the top ten. The clonotype was recovered from a woman in her 30s with acute COVID-19. The sample was PBMCs or T cells enriched from blood (not recorded which).

CDR3 sequence reads: CSVSQGKFTPLHF. The CDR3 coding sequence is TGCAGCGTGTCCCAGGGGAAATTCACGCCCCTCCACTTT. This sequence joins TRBV29-1 and TRBJ1-6, with D possibly being TRBD1 (6 bases). The CDR3 contains 13 residues. CDR1 is SQVTM, CDR2 ANQGSEA, per germline. Trimming removed 6 bases at V and 13 bases at J, with 19 bases between. The variable domain in full, completed from reference TRBV29-1 and TRBJ1-6, reads SAVISQKPSRDICQRGTSLTIQCQVDSQVTMMFWYRQQPGQSLTLIATANQGSEATYESGFVIDKFPISRPNLTFSTLTVSNMSPEDSSIYLCSVSQGKFTPLHFGNGTRLTVT.